This T cell receptor beta chain was profiled in a study of T cell responses to AZD1222 COVID-19 vaccine. Study-level background: It was second doses at about 4 or about 12 weeks that were pooled. Study outcomes and limitations: Among the donors, most were white British and more were female, and clonal diversity was possibly underestimated. Nearly half of spike-specific TCRs reportedly target variant regions that are unmutated in the B.1.351 and B.1.1.7 variants.

Generated by immunoSEQ multiplex PCR, the TCRdb table keeps only in-frame clones and is missing some. Here the sample spans roughly 110,000 clones, roughly 90% being singletons. To note about this clone: Its antigen is unknown.

The ends were cut back, 6 bases at V and 6 bases at J, with 7 bases in the middle. CDR3 length equals 11 residues. The sequenced sample was peripheral blood, obtained on day 0 of AZD1222 vaccination. This TCR derives from an adult in good health. The rearrangement links TRBV12-3 or TRBV12-4 to TRBJ2-3; D gene uncertain. The CDR3 loop reads CASSTVDTQYF. For the CDR3, the DNA is TGTGCCAGCAGCACGGTGGATACGCAGTATTTT.